This T cell receptor (beta chain) is from a study of blood T cell repertoires in COVID-19. Repertoires were generated with immunoSEQ multiplex PCR, while TCRdb's copy carries only in-frame clones and drops some. The sample includes roughly 150,000 clones, around 82% of them seen just once. With V trimmed by 6 bases and J by 3 bases, 8 bases remained unmatched. Germline CDR1 and CDR2: KGHDR and SFDVKD. CDR3 length: 16 residues. Sequencing input: peripheral blood. The clonotype comes from a man aged 60 to 75 with active or convalescent COVID-19. The chain employs TRBV24-1 and TRBJ1-5, with 9 bases identical to TRBD1. Here the CDR3 reads CATSSSTGGINQPQHF. CDR3 bases: TGTGCCACCAGTTCCTCGACAGGGGGGATCAATCAGCCCCAGCATTTT.